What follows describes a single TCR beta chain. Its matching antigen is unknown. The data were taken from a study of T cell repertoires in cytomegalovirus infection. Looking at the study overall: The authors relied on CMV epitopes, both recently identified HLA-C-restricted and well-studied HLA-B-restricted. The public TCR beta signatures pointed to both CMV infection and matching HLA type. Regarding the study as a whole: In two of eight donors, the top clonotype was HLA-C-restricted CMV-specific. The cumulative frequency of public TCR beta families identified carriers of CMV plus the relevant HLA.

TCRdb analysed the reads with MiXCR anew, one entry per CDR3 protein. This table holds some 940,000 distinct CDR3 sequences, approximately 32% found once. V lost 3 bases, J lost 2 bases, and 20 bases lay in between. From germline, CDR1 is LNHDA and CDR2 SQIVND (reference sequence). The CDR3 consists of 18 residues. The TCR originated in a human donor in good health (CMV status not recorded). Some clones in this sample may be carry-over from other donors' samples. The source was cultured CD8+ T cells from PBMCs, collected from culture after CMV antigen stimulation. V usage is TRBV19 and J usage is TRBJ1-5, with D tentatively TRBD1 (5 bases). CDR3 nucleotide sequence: TGTGCCAGTAGTATTCTTACCATAGAGACAGAGGGCAATCAGCCCCAGCATTTT. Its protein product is CASSILTIETEGNQPQHF.